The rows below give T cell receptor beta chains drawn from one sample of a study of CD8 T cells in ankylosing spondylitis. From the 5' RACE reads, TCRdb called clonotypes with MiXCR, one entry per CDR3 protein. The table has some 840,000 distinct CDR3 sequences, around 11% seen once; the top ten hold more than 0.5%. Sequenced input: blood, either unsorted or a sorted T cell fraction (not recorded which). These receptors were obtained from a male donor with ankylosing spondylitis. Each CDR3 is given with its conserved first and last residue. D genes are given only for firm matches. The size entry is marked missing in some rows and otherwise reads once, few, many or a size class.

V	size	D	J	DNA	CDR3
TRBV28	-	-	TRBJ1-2	TGTGCCAGCGCTAGCGGGCAGGCTAACTATGGCTACACCTTC	CASASGQANYGYTF
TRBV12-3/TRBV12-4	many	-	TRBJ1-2	TGTGCCAGCAGTTTGGTACAGAACTATGGCTACACCTTC	CASSLVQNYGYTF
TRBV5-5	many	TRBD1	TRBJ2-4	TGTGCCAGCAGCTCCCTACAGGGGGCCAAAAACATTCAGTACTTC	CASSSLQGAKNIQYF
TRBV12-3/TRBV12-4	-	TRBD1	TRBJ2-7	TGTGCCAGCAGTTTAGGGGACAGGGATTCGTCCTACGAGCAGTACTTC	CASSLGDRDSSYEQYF
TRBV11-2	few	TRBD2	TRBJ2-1	TGTGCCAGCAGCGTACTGAGGCGCGGGAGGTACAATGAGCAGTTCTTC	CASSVLRRGRYNEQFF
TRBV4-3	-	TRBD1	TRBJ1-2	TGCGCCAGCAGCCAAATCGGACAGGAGTCCTACACCTTC	CASSQIGQESYTF
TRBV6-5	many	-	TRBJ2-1	TGTGCCAGCAGTTCAGGGAACAATGAGCAGTTCTTC	CASSSGNNEQFF
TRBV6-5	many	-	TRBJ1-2	TGTGCCAGCAGTTACGTTCGACAGCCTATGGGCTACACCTTC	CASSYVRQPMGYTF
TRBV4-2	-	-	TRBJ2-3	TGTGCCAGCAGCCTTCCCGGTCGCGGGGGCACAGATACGCAGTATTTT	CASSLPGRGGTDTQYF
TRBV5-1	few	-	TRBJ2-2	TGCGCCAGCAGCTTGGCACGAGGGATCGGGGAGCTGTTTTTT	CASSLARGIGELFF
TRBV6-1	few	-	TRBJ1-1	TGTGCCAGCAGTGGACGCTCGCCCGGGACGGCGGAATCTCGGAAAGCTTTCTTT	CASSGRSPGTAESRKAFF
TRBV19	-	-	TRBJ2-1	TGTGCCAGTAGTATAGCACACAGGAGGAATGAGCAGTTCTTC	CASSIAHRRNEQFF
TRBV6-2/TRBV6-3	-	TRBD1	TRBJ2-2	TGTGCCAGCAGTGCCGGGACAGGGGACACCGGGGAGCTGTTTTTT	CASSAGTGDTGELFF
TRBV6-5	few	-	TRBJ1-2	TGTGCCAGCAGTTATTCTGGGCCCCCCGGCGGCTACACCTTC	CASSYSGPPGGYTF
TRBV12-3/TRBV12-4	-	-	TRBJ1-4	TGTGCCAGCAGTATAAAACTGACAGCCACGGGGGAAAAACTGTTTTTT	CASSIKLTATGEKLFF
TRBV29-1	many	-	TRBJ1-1	TGCAGCGTTGAAGAAGGCGGCACTGAAGCTTTCTTT	CSVEEGGTEAFF
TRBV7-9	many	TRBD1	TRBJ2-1	TGTGCCAGCAGGGACAGGAGCTCCTACAATGAGCAGTTCTTC	CASRDRSSYNEQFF
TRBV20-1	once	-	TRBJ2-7	TGCAGTGCTGCAGGGTCATGGGAGCAGTACTTC	CSAAGSWEQYF
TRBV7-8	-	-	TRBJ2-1	TGTGCCAGCAGCTTATTCCTAGCAGCGTACAATGAGCAGTTCTTC	CASSLFLAAYNEQFF